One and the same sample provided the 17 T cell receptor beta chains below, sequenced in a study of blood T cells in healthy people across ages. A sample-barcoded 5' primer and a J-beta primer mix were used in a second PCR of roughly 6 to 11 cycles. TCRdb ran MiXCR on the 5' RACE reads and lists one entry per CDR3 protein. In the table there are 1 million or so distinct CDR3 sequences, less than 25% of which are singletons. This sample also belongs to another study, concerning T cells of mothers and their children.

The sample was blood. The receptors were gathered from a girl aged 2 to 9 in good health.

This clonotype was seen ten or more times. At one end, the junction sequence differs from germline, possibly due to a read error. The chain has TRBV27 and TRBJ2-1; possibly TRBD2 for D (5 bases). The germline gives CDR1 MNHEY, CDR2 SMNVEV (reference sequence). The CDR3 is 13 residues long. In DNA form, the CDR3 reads TGCGCCAGCAGCCTTAGCGTCTACAATGAGCAGTTCTTC. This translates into CASSLSVYNEQFF.

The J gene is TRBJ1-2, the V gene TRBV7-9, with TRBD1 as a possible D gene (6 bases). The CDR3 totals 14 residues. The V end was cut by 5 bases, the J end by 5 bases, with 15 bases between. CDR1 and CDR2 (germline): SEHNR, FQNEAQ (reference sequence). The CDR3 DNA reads TGTGCCAGCAGCCCAATGGACAGCCCATATGGCTACACCTTC. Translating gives CASSPMDSPYGYTF.

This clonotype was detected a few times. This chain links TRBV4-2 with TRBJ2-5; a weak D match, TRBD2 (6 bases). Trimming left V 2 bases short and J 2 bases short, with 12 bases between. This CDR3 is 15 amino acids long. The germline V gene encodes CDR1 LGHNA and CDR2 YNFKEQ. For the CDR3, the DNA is TGTGCCAGCAGCCAATCCAGCGGGCCTCAAGAGACCCAGTACTTC. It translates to CASSQSSGPQETQYF.

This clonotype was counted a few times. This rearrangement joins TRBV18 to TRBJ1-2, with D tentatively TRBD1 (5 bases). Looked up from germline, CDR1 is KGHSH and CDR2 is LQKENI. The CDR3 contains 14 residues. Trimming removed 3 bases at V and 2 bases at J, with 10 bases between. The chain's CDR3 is CASSPRDGNYGYTF. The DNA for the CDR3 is TGTGCCAGCTCACCCAGGGACGGGAACTATGGCTACACCTTC.

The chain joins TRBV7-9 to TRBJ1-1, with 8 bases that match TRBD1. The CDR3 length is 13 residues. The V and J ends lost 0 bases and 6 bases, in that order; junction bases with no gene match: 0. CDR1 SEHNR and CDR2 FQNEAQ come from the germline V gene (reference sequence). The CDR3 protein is CASSLAGQAEAFF. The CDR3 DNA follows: TGTGCCAGCAGCTTAGCGGGACAGGCTGAAGCTTTCTTT.

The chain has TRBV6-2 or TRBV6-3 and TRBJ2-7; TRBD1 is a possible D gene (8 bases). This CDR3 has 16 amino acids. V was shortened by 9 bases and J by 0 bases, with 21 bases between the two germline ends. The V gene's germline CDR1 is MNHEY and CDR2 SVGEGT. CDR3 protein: CARISRGRESSYEQYF. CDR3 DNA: TGTGCCAGAATTAGCAGGGGGCGGGAGAGCTCCTACGAGCAGTACTTC.

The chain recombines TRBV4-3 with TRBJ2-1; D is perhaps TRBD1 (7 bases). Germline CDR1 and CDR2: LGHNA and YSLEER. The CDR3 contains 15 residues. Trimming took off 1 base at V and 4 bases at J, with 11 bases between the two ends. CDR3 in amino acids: CASSQGTGGYNEQFF. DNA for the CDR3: TGCGCCAGCAGCCAAGGGACAGGAGGGTACAATGAGCAGTTCTTC.

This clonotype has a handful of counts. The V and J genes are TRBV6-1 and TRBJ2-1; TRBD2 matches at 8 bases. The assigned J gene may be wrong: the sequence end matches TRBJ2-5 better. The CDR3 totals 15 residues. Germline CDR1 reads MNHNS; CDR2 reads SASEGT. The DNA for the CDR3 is TGTGCCAGCAGTTCACGGGGGGGGCTGAAGGAGACCCAGTACTTC. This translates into CASSSRGGLKETQYF.

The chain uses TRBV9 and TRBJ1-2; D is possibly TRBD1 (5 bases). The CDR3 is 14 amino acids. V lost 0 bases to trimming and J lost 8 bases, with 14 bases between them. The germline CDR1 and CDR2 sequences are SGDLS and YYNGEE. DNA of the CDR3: TGTGCCAGCAGCGTAGAGGACATCCTGGGCGGCTACACCTTC. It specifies CASSVEDILGGYTF.

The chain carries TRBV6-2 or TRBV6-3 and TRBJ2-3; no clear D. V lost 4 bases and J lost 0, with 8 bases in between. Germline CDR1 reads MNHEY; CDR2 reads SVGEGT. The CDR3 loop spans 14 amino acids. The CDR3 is CASSWASSTDTQYF. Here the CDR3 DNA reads TGTGCCAGCAGTTGGGCCTCTAGCACAGATACGCAGTATTTT.

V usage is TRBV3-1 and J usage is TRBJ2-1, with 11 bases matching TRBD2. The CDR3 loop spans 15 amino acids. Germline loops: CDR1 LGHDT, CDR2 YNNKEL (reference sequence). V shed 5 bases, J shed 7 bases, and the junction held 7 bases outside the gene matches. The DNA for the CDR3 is TGTGCCAGCAGCAAAACTAGCGGGAGTTGGAATGAGCAGTTCTTC. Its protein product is CASSKTSGSWNEQFF.

CDR3 DNA: TGCAGTGCTGAAGACAGGTTGGTGAACTATGGCTACACCTTC. Translation: CSAEDRLVNYGYTF. The gene calls are TRBV20-1 and TRBJ1-2; tentatively, D is TRBD1 (6 bases). The CDR3 has 14 residues. V dropped 5 bases and J dropped 2 bases, with 15 bases sitting between them. CDR1 and CDR2 (germline): DFQATT, SNEGSKA (reference sequence).

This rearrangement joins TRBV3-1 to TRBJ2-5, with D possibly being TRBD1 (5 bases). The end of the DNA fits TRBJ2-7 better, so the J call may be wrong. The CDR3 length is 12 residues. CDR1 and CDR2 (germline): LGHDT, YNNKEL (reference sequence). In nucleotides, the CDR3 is TGTGCCAGCAGCGTGCAGGGAAACGAGCAGTACTTC. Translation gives CASSVQGNEQYF.

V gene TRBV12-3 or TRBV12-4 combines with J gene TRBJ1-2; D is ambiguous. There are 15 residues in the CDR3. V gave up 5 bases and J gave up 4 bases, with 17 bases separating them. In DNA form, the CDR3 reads TGTGCCAGCAGTCCCGACTCCTCGGTTACCTATGGCTACACCTTC. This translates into CASSPDSSVTYGYTF.

DNA for the CDR3: TGCAGCGTTGAGGGAGCGGGGGGGCAAGAGACCCAGTACTTC. Protein sequence: CSVEGAGGQETQYF. This chain links TRBV29-1 with TRBJ2-5; TRBD2 aligns across 10 bases. The germline gives CDR1 SQVTM, CDR2 ANQGSEA. This CDR3 spans 14 amino acids. J was trimmed by 2 bases and V by 3 bases; bases with no gene match: 3.

The CDR3 here is CASSSVQGSSNEQFF. As DNA, the CDR3 is TGTGCCAGCAGCTCAGTTCAGGGGTCAAGTAATGAGCAGTTCTTC. V usage is TRBV7-8 and J usage is TRBJ2-1, with D perhaps TRBD1 (6 bases). From germline, CDR1 is SGHVS and CDR2 FQNEAQ. The CDR3 loop spans 15 amino acids. With 4 bases removed from V and 7 bases from J, the gap between germline ends came to 17 bases.

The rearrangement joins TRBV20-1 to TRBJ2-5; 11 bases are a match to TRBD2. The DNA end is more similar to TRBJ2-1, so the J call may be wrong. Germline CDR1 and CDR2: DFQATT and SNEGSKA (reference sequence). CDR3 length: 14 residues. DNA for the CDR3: TGCAGTGCTGGTCTAGCGGGGGGAGTCAATGAGCAGTTCTTC. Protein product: CSAGLAGGVNEQFF.